A selection of T cell receptor beta chains follows, all from one sample in a study of T cells after yellow fever vaccination. In TCRdb, the 5' RACE reads were re-called with MiXCR into one record per CDR3 protein. The sample yields some 200,000 distinct CDR3 sequences, approximately 3.3% seen once. The sample in question was CD4+ T cells sorted from PBMCs, obtained 10 days after the yellow fever booster vaccination. Every receptor here comes from a man between 18 and 35 years old who received the YFV17D yellow fever vaccine. Each CDR3 is given with its conserved first and last residue. A D gene is named only where the DNA matches it firmly. Clone size appears in some rows only: once, few, many, or a class for an expanded clone.

v_call: TRBV15
clone_size: many
cdr3_length: 12
j_call: TRBJ1-5
d_call: -
cdr3_nt: TGTGCCACCAGCAGAGCAGATCAGCCCCAGCATTTT
cdr3_aa: CATSRADQPQHF

v_call: TRBV4-1
clone_size: few
cdr3_length: 17
j_call: TRBJ1-6
d_call: -
cdr3_nt: TGCGCCAGCAGCCAAGATCGGTCCGGAGAATTCAATTCACCCCTCCACTTT
cdr3_aa: CASSQDRSGEFNSPLHF

v_call: TRBV20-1
clone_size: many
cdr3_length: 14
j_call: TRBJ2-5
d_call: TRBD1
cdr3_nt: TGCAGTGCTAGGCTCGGTGACAGGGTCGAGACCCAGTACTTC
cdr3_aa: CSARLGDRVETQYF

v_call: TRBV12-3/TRBV12-4
clone_size: many
cdr3_length: 15
j_call: TRBJ2-6
d_call: -
cdr3_nt: TGTGCCAGCAGTTTTGACAGGACTGGGGCCAACGTCCTGACTTTC
cdr3_aa: CASSFDRTGANVLTF

v_call: TRBV12-3/TRBV12-4
clone_size: few
cdr3_length: 14
j_call: TRBJ1-1
d_call: -
cdr3_nt: TGTGCCAGCAGCCCCCCGGAGAGGTACACTGAAGCTTTCTTT
cdr3_aa: CASSPPERYTEAFF

v_call: TRBV7-3
clone_size: many
cdr3_length: 13
j_call: TRBJ1-2
d_call: -
cdr3_nt: TGTGCCAGCAGGTCGGATCTGAACTATGGCTACACCTTC
cdr3_aa: CASRSDLNYGYTF

v_call: TRBV29-1
clone_size: many
cdr3_length: 14
j_call: TRBJ1-1
d_call: -
cdr3_nt: TGCAGCGTGGTTTATGTGGGCAGGGGCACTGAAGCTTTCTTT
cdr3_aa: CSVVYVGRGTEAFF

v_call: TRBV7-2
clone_size: many
cdr3_length: 13
j_call: TRBJ2-3
d_call: -
cdr3_nt: TGTGCCAGCAGCTTAGCCATCAAAGATACGCAGTATTTT
cdr3_aa: CASSLAIKDTQYF

v_call: TRBV6-1
clone_size: -
cdr3_length: 15
j_call: TRBJ1-5
d_call: -
cdr3_nt: TGTGCCAGCAGTGCCTCAGGGGTTTGGGGTCAGCCCCAGCATTTT
cdr3_aa: CASSASGVWGQPQHF

v_call: TRBV5-1
clone_size: -
cdr3_length: 16
j_call: TRBJ2-2
d_call: -
cdr3_nt: TGCGCCAGCAGCCCGGAACCTTCGAGCGTCTCCGGGGAGCTGTTTTTT
cdr3_aa: CASSPEPSSVSGELFF

v_call: TRBV15
clone_size: many
cdr3_length: 15
j_call: TRBJ2-7
d_call: TRBD1
cdr3_nt: TGTGCCACCAGCGGACAGGGACTTAGCTCCTACGAGCAGTACTTC
cdr3_aa: CATSGQGLSSYEQYF

v_call: TRBV20-1
clone_size: many
cdr3_length: 13
j_call: TRBJ2-7
d_call: TRBD1
cdr3_nt: TGCAGTGCTTCGACAGGGGGGTCCTACGAGCAGTACTTC
cdr3_aa: CSASTGGSYEQYF

v_call: TRBV7-2
clone_size: many
cdr3_length: 12
j_call: TRBJ2-3
d_call: -
cdr3_nt: TGTGCCAGCAGCATCGTGACAGATACGCAGTATTTT
cdr3_aa: CASSIVTDTQYF

v_call: TRBV9
clone_size: many
cdr3_length: 14
j_call: TRBJ2-7
d_call: -
cdr3_nt: TGTGCCAGCAGCGCGCAAAAAGCCGGCTACGAGCAGTACTTC
cdr3_aa: CASSAQKAGYEQYF

v_call: TRBV5-6
clone_size: many
cdr3_length: 15
j_call: TRBJ2-3
d_call: -
cdr3_nt: TGTGCCAGCAGCTTGTTCCAGATGGGGACAGATACGCAGTATTTT
cdr3_aa: CASSLFQMGTDTQYF

v_call: TRBV6-1
clone_size: many
cdr3_length: 13
j_call: TRBJ2-2
d_call: -
cdr3_nt: TGTGCCAGCAGTGAACCAAACACCGGGGAGCTGTTTTTT
cdr3_aa: CASSEPNTGELFF

v_call: TRBV20-1
clone_size: -
cdr3_length: 15
j_call: TRBJ2-5
d_call: TRBD2
cdr3_nt: TGCAGTGCTCCCCCCGGGGGGGGCGTACAAGAGACCCAGTACTTC
cdr3_aa: CSAPPGGGVQETQYF

v_call: TRBV7-2
clone_size: few
cdr3_length: 13
j_call: TRBJ1-2
d_call: TRBD1
cdr3_nt: TGTGCCAGCAGCTTTACACCGGGACAGGGTGACACCTTC
cdr3_aa: CASSFTPGQGDTF

v_call: TRBV7-2
clone_size: few
cdr3_length: 15
j_call: TRBJ1-2
d_call: -
cdr3_nt: TGTGCCAGCAGTCGCACAGCCGGGGCGCTATATGGCTACACCTTC
cdr3_aa: CASSRTAGALYGYTF

v_call: TRBV20-1
clone_size: many
cdr3_length: 12
j_call: TRBJ2-5
d_call: -
cdr3_nt: TGCAGTGCTAGCCGGGGATCAGAGACCCAGTACTTC
cdr3_aa: CSASRGSETQYF

v_call: TRBV12-3/TRBV12-4
clone_size: -
cdr3_length: 12
j_call: TRBJ1-1
d_call: -
cdr3_nt: TGTGCCAGCCGGGGACCGAACACTGAAGCTTTCTTT
cdr3_aa: CASRGPNTEAFF

v_call: TRBV7-2
clone_size: -
cdr3_length: 14
j_call: TRBJ1-2
d_call: -
cdr3_nt: TGTGCCAGCAGCAGGGGAGGCTCTAACTATGGCTACACCTTC
cdr3_aa: CASSRGGSNYGYTF

v_call: TRBV7-9
clone_size: few
cdr3_length: 16
j_call: TRBJ1-2
d_call: TRBD1
cdr3_nt: TGTGCCAGCAGCTCCCCCCTTCGACAGGGCTGGTATGGCTACACCTTC
cdr3_aa: CASSSPLRQGWYGYTF

v_call: TRBV5-8
clone_size: many
cdr3_length: 14
j_call: TRBJ1-1
d_call: -
cdr3_nt: TGTGCCAGCAGCAGGGGAGGGTTGAACACTGAAGCTTTCTTT
cdr3_aa: CASSRGGLNTEAFF

v_call: TRBV3-1
clone_size: many
cdr3_length: 12
j_call: TRBJ2-5
d_call: -
cdr3_nt: TGTGCCAGCAGCGCCGCTAGGGAGACCCAGTACTTC
cdr3_aa: CASSAARETQYF

v_call: TRBV7-2
clone_size: few
cdr3_length: 13
j_call: TRBJ2-5
d_call: -
cdr3_nt: TGTGCCACGGGGGACACCCATGAGGAGACCCAGTACTTC
cdr3_aa: CATGDTHEETQYF